One sample yielded the 25 T cell receptor beta chains listed below, sequenced in a study of shared clonotypes between healthy human individuals. Repertoires were generated with immunoSEQ multiplex PCR, while TCRdb's copy carries only in-frame clones and drops some. The profile shows 2,100,000 or so clones, approximately 94% of them singletons. The sequenced material came from naive CD4+ T cells sorted from blood. Subset specified: CD45RA+ positively selected. The receptors here all came from a man younger than 35 in good health.

The chain combines TRBV28 with TRBJ1-2; no reliable D call. Trimming took off 2 bases at V and 8 bases at J, with 12 bases between the two ends. The CDR3 runs 13 residues. Germline V gene data show CDR1 as MDHEN and CDR2 as SYDVKM. The CDR3 DNA reads TGTGCCAGCAGTTTAAGGACCCTGGGGGGCTACACCTTC. This encodes CASSLRTLGGYTF.

V is TRBV6-6 and J is TRBJ2-3, with 11 bases that match TRBD2. The CDR3 runs 15 residues. V lost 2 bases and J lost 6; bases outside the gene matches: 4. Per the germline V gene, CDR1 is MNHNY and CDR2 is SVGAGI (reference sequence). The CDR3 nucleotides are TGTGCCAGCAGTTACGAACTAGCGGGAGCTGATACGCAGTATTTT. Translated: CASSYELAGADTQYF.

The chain is built from TRBV5-6 and TRBJ2-1; 7 bases match TRBD2. Germline CDR1 SGHDT, CDR2 YYEEEE. The CDR3 runs 16 residues. V trimming: 0 bases; J trimming: 4 bases; junction bases outside the gene matches: 7. CDR3 coding DNA: TGTGCCAGCAGCTTGGGGGCTAGCGGATTTTACAATGAGCAGTTCTTC. It yields the protein CASSLGASGFYNEQFF.

The chain joins TRBV6-1 to TRBJ2-2; D call uncertain. This CDR3 contains 12 residues. Germline values: CDR1 MNHNS, CDR2 SASEGT. The V end was cut by 4 bases, the J end by 7 bases, with 7 bases between. The CDR3 protein is CASSVYIGELFF. The CDR3 DNA reads as TGTGCCAGCAGTGTGTATATCGGGGAGCTGTTTTTT.

V is TRBV2 and J is TRBJ1-6; TRBD1 aligns across 8 bases. The germline V gene encodes CDR1 SNHLY and CDR2 FYNNEI. This CDR3 spans 18 amino acids. J was trimmed by 0 bases and V by 6 bases; bases with no gene match: 10. The CDR3 sequence is CASSFRTGSFSYNSPLHF. DNA of the CDR3: TGTGCCAGCAGCTTTAGGACAGGGAGTTTCTCCTATAATTCACCCCTCCACTTT.

This clone appeared a single time. The chain joins TRBV6-1 to TRBJ2-7, with 9 positions matching TRBD1. Germline V gene data show CDR1 as MNHNS and CDR2 as SASEGT. The CDR3 has 13 residues. Trimming took 5 bases from V and 7 from J; bases not matched to a gene: 6. CDR3 sequence reads: CASSQTGGGEQYF. Here the CDR3 DNA reads TGTGCCAGCAGTCAGACAGGGGGTGGTGAGCAGTACTTC.

The chain links TRBV2 to TRBJ2-7; D is possibly TRBD1 (5 bases). The CDR3 consists of 13 residues. V was trimmed by 5 bases and J by 3 bases, leaving 11 bases between them. Per the germline V gene, CDR1 is SNHLY and CDR2 is FYNNEI. For the CDR3, the DNA is TGTGCCAGCAGTAAGGGGCAGCTCTACGAGCAGTACTTC. This gives the protein CASSKGQLYEQYF.

The V and J genes are TRBV6-1 and TRBJ1-6; D unresolved. Per the germline V gene, CDR1 is MNHNS and CDR2 is SASEGT. V was clipped by 1 base and J by 3 bases, with 7 bases between them. This CDR3 is built from 15 residues. CDR3 region: CASSEVEGYNSPLHF. The DNA for the CDR3 is TGTGCCAGCAGTGAAGTCGAGGGCTATAATTCACCCCTCCACTTT.

This sequence joins TRBV30 and TRBJ2-2, with D possibly TRBD2 on 6 matching bases. The germline V and J ends were trimmed by 0 bases and 1 base, with 9 bases remaining between them. CDR1 and CDR2 from the germline V gene are GTSNPN and SVGIG (reference sequence). The CDR3 totals 15 residues. The CDR3 region has the DNA TGTGCCTGGAGTGTACTGGGGGGGAACACCGGGGAGCTGTTTTTT. It encodes CAWSVLGGNTGELFF.

This chain joins TRBV29-1 and TRBJ2-1; D might be TRBD1 (6 bases). The CDR3 is made up of 13 amino acids. CDR1 and CDR2 from the germline V gene are SQVTM and ANQGSEA. V lost 7 bases and J lost 0, with 10 bases in between. The CDR3: CSAGQSSYNEQFF. Written as DNA, the CDR3 is TGCAGCGCCGGACAGAGCTCCTACAATGAGCAGTTCTTC.

The DNA of the CDR3 is TGTGCCAGTTCTCCTACAGGGGGCTACGAGCAGTACTTC. This gives the protein CASSPTGGYEQYF. The chain couples TRBV19 to TRBJ2-7, with TRBD1 matching 8 bases. This CDR3 is built from 13 residues. Germline V CDR1 and CDR2: LNHDA, SQIVND (reference sequence). J lost 3 bases, V lost 8 bases, and 6 bases had no gene match.

This chain joins TRBV28 and TRBJ1-5; D remains unclear. The length of the CDR3 is 13 residues. V lost 7 bases to trimming and J lost 3 bases, with 10 bases between them. The germline V gene encodes CDR1 MDHEN and CDR2 SYDVKM. CDR3 DNA sequence: TGTGCCAGCACCCGCGGCCCCAATCAGCCCCAGCATTTT. Its protein is CASTRGPNQPQHF.

The V gene is TRBV14, the J gene TRBJ1-2; no firm D call. The V end lost 0 bases, the J end lost 4 bases, and 9 bases lay between the germline ends. CDR1 and CDR2 (germline): SGHDN, FVKESK. The CDR3 runs 14 residues. The CDR3 sequence: CASSQDLRLYGYTF. CDR3 in DNA: TGTGCCAGCAGCCAAGATTTACGTCTCTATGGCTACACCTTC. The whole variable domain, remainder taken from reference TRBV14 and TRBJ1-2, is EAGVTQFPSHSVIEKGQTVTLRCDPISGHDNLYWYRRVMGKEIKFLLHFVKESKQDESGMPNNRFLAERTGGTYSTLKVQPAELEDSGVYFCASSQDLRLYGYTFGSGTRLTVV.

The rearrangement links TRBV5-1 to TRBJ1-1; D call uncertain. In germline, CDR1 is SGHRS, CDR2 YFSETQ. The CDR3 covers 14 residues. The V gene lost 0 bases and the J gene lost 3 bases, with 9 bases spanning the gap. CDR3 nucleotides: TGCGCCAGCAGCTTGGGCCCGGGGTACACTGAAGCTTTCTTT. It is translated as CASSLGPGYTEAFF.

This chain joins TRBV7-8 and TRBJ2-7, with D unclear. V shed 5 bases and J shed 2 bases, with 13 bases lying between them. This CDR3 has 14 residues. Looked up from germline, CDR1 is SGHVS and CDR2 is FQNEAQ. The CDR3 region has the DNA TGTGCCAGCAGCCGGGCCAGCAGAACCTACGAGCAGTACTTC. The encoded protein is CASSRASRTYEQYF. The variable domain in full, completed from reference TRBV7-8 and TRBJ2-7, reads GAGVSQSPRYKVAKRGQDVALRCDPISGHVSLFWYQQALGQGPEFLTYFQNEAQLDKSGLPSDRFFAERPEGSVSTLKIQRTQQEDSAVYLCASSRASRTYEQYFGPGTRLTVT.

V usage is TRBV18 and J usage is TRBJ1-5, with 9 bases matching TRBD1. This CDR3 has 17 amino acids. The V gene's germline CDR1 is KGHSH and CDR2 LQKENI. The ends lost 6 bases at V and 6 bases at J; junction bases unmatched: 15. The DNA of the CDR3 is TGTGCCAGCTCTCGAACAGGGGGCGCTGGGGATAGTCAGCCCCAGCATTTT. This encodes CASSRTGGAGDSQPQHF.

V and J are TRBV5-4 and TRBJ2-7, with a weak D call TRBD2 (5 bases). CDR3 length equals 15 residues. The V and J ends lost 3 bases and 6 bases respectively, with 19 bases between them. Germline CDR1 SGHNT, CDR2 YYREEE (reference sequence). CDR3 loop: CASSSPGVPPREQYF. CDR3 DNA sequence: TGTGCCAGCAGCTCTCCCGGGGTCCCACCGCGCGAGCAGTACTTC.

This clone has only one observation. The rearrangement joins TRBV11-2 to TRBJ1-2; D is uncertain. Trimming took 4 bases from V and 10 from J, leaving 13 bases between them. Looked up from germline, CDR1 is SGHAT and CDR2 is FQNNGV. This CDR3 comprises 12 residues. The CDR3 coding sequence is TGTGCCAGCAGCTGGTCGGGTGGTATCTACACCTTC. Translation gives CASSWSGGIYTF.

The gene calls are TRBV5-1 and TRBJ1-2; D is ambiguous. The CDR3 is made up of 17 amino acids. Trimming left V 5 bases short and J 0 bases short, with 20 bases between. Looked up from germline, CDR1 is SGHRS and CDR2 is YFSETQ. CDR3 nucleotide sequence: TGCGCCAGCAGTTCCAGTGGCGGGAAGGAAGCTAACTATGGCTACACCTTC. This codes for CASSSSGGKEANYGYTF.

The chain uses TRBV5-1 and TRBJ2-1; 11 bases align to TRBD2. Germline-derived CDR1 and CDR2 are SGHRS and YFSETQ. The CDR3 length is 14 residues. V lost 6 bases, J lost 2 bases, and 1 base stayed unmatched. The CDR3 spells CASNSGRAYNEQFF. The DNA for the CDR3 is TGCGCCAGCAATAGCGGGAGGGCCTACAATGAGCAGTTCTTC.

Only one count was recorded for this clone. V is TRBV4-1 and J is TRBJ2-3; a possible D gene is TRBD2 (6 bases). Looked up from germline, CDR1 is MGHRA and CDR2 is YSYEKL. The CDR3 is made up of 15 amino acids. Trimming removed 1 base at V and 4 bases at J, with 12 bases between. As DNA, the CDR3 is TGCGCCAGCAGCCAAGGGGAGGCTACCTCAGATACGCAGTATTTT. This encodes CASSQGEATSDTQYF.

V usage is TRBV2 and J usage is TRBJ1-5, with D uncertain. V lost 5 bases and J 11 bases, leaving 13 bases between the germline ends. Germline CDR1 reads SNHLY; CDR2 reads FYNNEI. This CDR3 has 12 amino acids. DNA for the CDR3: TGTGCCAGCAGTAGAGATACGGACGCCCAGCATTTT. Translation: CASSRDTDAQHF.

The chain links TRBV6-5 to TRBJ1-2; unclear D gene. Germline V gene lookup returns CDR1 MNHEY and CDR2 SVGAGI. The V and J ends lost 8 bases and 3 bases respectively, with 13 bases between them. The CDR3 covers 13 residues. CDR3: CASRPGVYYGYTF. Written as DNA, the CDR3 is TGTGCCAGCCGGCCTGGGGTTTACTATGGCTACACCTTC.

The chain carries TRBV7-8 and TRBJ2-5; D is perhaps TRBD2 (5 bases). The V gene's germline CDR1 is SGHVS and CDR2 FQNEAQ. V lost 11 bases and J 5 bases, leaving 18 bases between the germline ends. The CDR3 has 13 residues. CDR3 residues: CAGGRVGPETQYF. The CDR3 DNA sequence: TGTGCCGGTGGGCGGGTCGGCCCGGAGACCCAGTACTTC. The whole variable domain, filled in from reference TRBV7-8 and TRBJ2-5, reads GAGVSQSPRYKVAKRGQDVALRCDPISGHVSLFWYQQALGQGPEFLTYFQNEAQLDKSGLPSDRFFAERPEGSVSTLKIQRTQQEDSAVYLCAGGRVGPETQYFGPGTRLLVL.

The chain uses TRBV5-6 and TRBJ2-7, with 7 nucleotides matching TRBD2. J lost 2 bases, V lost 1 base, and 6 bases had no gene match. Germline V lookup: CDR1 SGHDT, CDR2 YYEEEE. This CDR3 is built from 15 residues. The CDR3 bases are TGTGCCAGCAGCTTGTCCGGGGGGTCTACCTACGAGCAGTACTTC. This gives the protein CASSLSGGSTYEQYF.